Following are 26 T cell receptor beta chains from one sample sequenced in a study of blood T cell repertoires in COVID-19. The table came from immunoSEQ multiplex PCR; TCRdb's copy has only in-frame clones and leaves some out. The sample contains a few hundred thousand clones, around 84% of which appear only once. The specimen was peripheral blood. The receptors shown here come from a man aged 55 to 70 with acute or convalescent COVID-19.

In regard to this clone: This sample also contains other DNA sequences that code for the same CDR3. The chain links TRBV18 to TRBJ2-7; D might be TRBD1 (5 bases). The germline V and J ends were trimmed by 3 bases and 2 bases, with 8 bases remaining between them. This CDR3 has 13 residues. The V gene's germline CDR1 is KGHSH and CDR2 LQKENI. This chain's CDR3 is CASSPGQTYEQYF. CDR3 bases: TGTGCCAGCTCACCTGGACAAACCTACGAGCAGTACTTC.

The chain employs TRBV28 and TRBJ1-2; TRBD1 matches at 10 bases. Germline V CDR1 and CDR2: MDHEN, SYDVKM. V was pared by 3 bases and J by 2 bases, with 6 bases of the junction left unmatched. This CDR3 is built from 16 residues. The CDR3 DNA reads as TGTGCCAGCAGTTTTCATGGGACAGGGGAAAACTATGGCTACACCTTC. Amino acid sequence: CASSFHGTGENYGYTF.

The gene calls are TRBV7-8 and TRBJ1-3; 8 bases align to TRBD1. The CDR3 is 15 amino acids. Germline lookup yields CDR1 SGHVS and CDR2 FQNEAQ. The J segment lost 0 bases and the V segment lost 4 bases, leaving 2 bases of the junction unmatched. CDR3 coding DNA: TGTGCCAGCAGCTCGACAGGGGACTCTGGAAACACCATATATTTT. It codes for CASSSTGDSGNTIYF.

The chain employs TRBV27 and TRBJ2-2, with D possibly TRBD1 on 5 matching bases. CDR1 is MNHEY and CDR2 is SMNVEV in the germline V gene (reference sequence). The CDR3 runs 15 residues. Trimming pared 3 bases from V and 4 bases from J, leaving 12 bases between. This chain's CDR3 is CASSFGRVGTGELFF. The CDR3, as DNA: TGTGCCAGCAGTTTCGGCAGGGTTGGCACCGGGGAGCTGTTTTTT.

The chain couples TRBV5-8 to TRBJ2-7; TRBD1 aligns across 8 bases. There are 12 residues in the CDR3. CDR1 and CDR2 from the germline V gene are SGHTS and YDEGEE. V was pared by 9 bases and J by 3 bases, with 5 bases of the junction left unmatched. The CDR3 here is CATGQGRYEQYF. Here the CDR3 DNA reads TGTGCCACTGGACAGGGCCGCTACGAGCAGTACTTC. Based on the CDR3 plus reference TRBV5-8 and TRBJ2-7, the full variable domain is EAGVTQSPTHLIKTRGQQATLRCSPISGHTSVYWYQQALGLGLQFLLWYDEGEERNRGNFPPRFSGRQFPNYSSELNVNALELEDSALYLCATGQGRYEQYFGPGTRLTVT.

This chain connects TRBV21-1 to TRBJ2-7; TRBD1, the table's D call, was not compared with the DNA. TRBV21-1 is flagged as a pseudogene. CDR3 length: 15 residues. The CDR3 DNA reads as TGTGCCAGCAGCACCAAAGACAGGAGCTCCTACGAGCAGTACTTC. Its translation: CASSTKDRSSYEQYF.

This clone was found once. The chain recombines TRBV12-3 or TRBV12-4 with TRBJ1-1; no clear D. CDR3 length equals 12 residues. Trimming removed 2 bases at V and 8 bases at J, with 9 bases between. CDR3 DNA sequence: TGTGCCAGCAGTTTATACCCGGGAGAAGCTTTCTTT. Amino acids: CASSLYPGEAFF.

The chain has TRBV25-1 and TRBJ1-2; 9 bases line up with TRBD1. CDR3 length: 17 residues. Germline V CDR1 and CDR2: MGHDK, SYGVNS. The V segment lost 7 bases and the J segment 8 bases; nucleotides outside the gene matches: 20. CDR3 amino acids: CASIGSETGGALRGYTF. DNA for the CDR3: TGTGCCAGCATCGGCTCCGAAACAGGGGGCGCATTGAGGGGCTACACCTTC.

A single count supports this clone. This CDR3 is CASSSTGAWGYTF. CDR3 DNA: TGTGCCAGCAGCTCCACAGGGGCGTGGGGCTACACCTTC. The rearrangement uses TRBV5-6 and TRBJ1-2; TRBD1 aligns across 7 bases. The CDR3 totals 13 residues. V lost 3 bases to trimming and J lost 8 bases; unmatched junction nucleotides: 7. Germline loops: CDR1 SGHDT, CDR2 YYEEEE.

The V call is TRBV10-3, the J call TRBJ2-6; 8 nucleotides agree with TRBD1. Germline V gene sequence: CDR1 ENHRY, CDR2 SYGVKD. This CDR3 has 16 residues. The trim removed 2 bases at V and 2 bases at J, leaving 2 bases unmatched. This CDR3 is CAISEPQGAGANVLTF. CDR3 bases: TGTGCCATCAGTGAGCCACAGGGGGCTGGGGCCAACGTCCTGACTTTC.

The chain joins TRBV5-4 to TRBJ2-1; TRBD1 agrees at 8 bases. The CDR3 is 15 amino acids. The germline gives CDR1 SGHNT, CDR2 YYREEE (reference sequence). J gave up 0 bases and V 5 bases, and 4 bases lay outside the gene matches. CDR3 loop: CASRVDRGSYNEQFF. CDR3 coding DNA: TGTGCCAGCAGAGTCGACAGGGGCTCCTACAATGAGCAGTTCTTC.

The chain is built from TRBV20-1 and TRBJ2-1; D is unresolved. V was shortened by 0 bases and J by 6 bases, with 3 bases between the two germline ends. Germline CDR1 and CDR2: DFQATT and SNEGSKA (reference sequence). The CDR3 runs to 11 residues. CDR3 DNA: TGCAGTGCTAGAGATATCAATGAGCAGTTCTTC. Translated: CSARDINEQFF.

CDR3 residues: CASSPVLAGGGDTQYF. The DNA of the CDR3 is TGCGCCAGCAGCCCCGTCCTAGCGGGGGGCGGTGATACGCAGTATTTT. The V gene is TRBV5-1, the J gene TRBJ2-3; TRBD2 aligns across 11 bases. Trimming at V came to 4 bases and at J to 6 bases, leaving 10 bases not matched to a gene. The CDR3 extends over 16 amino acids. The germline V gene encodes CDR1 SGHRS and CDR2 YFSETQ.

This sequence joins TRBV18 and TRBJ1-1; unclear D gene. CDR1 and CDR2 (germline): KGHSH, LQKENI. V was shortened by 6 bases and J by 1 base, with 12 bases between the two germline ends. This CDR3 region has 14 residues. The CDR3 protein is CASSRVGRNTEAFF. The CDR3 DNA is TGTGCCAGCTCCCGCGTGGGGAGGAACACTGAAGCTTTCTTT.

The chain links TRBV9 to TRBJ2-5; tentatively, D is TRBD1 (5 bases). Germline V CDR1 and CDR2: SGDLS, YYNGEE. The CDR3 length is 15 residues. Deletions cut 4 bases from V and 5 bases from J, with 18 bases between. The CDR3 sequence: CASSPSRATRETQYF. In DNA form, the CDR3 reads TGTGCCAGCAGCCCAAGCAGGGCCACCCGGGAGACCCAGTACTTC. The full variable domain, rest sourced from reference TRBV9 and TRBJ2-5, is DSGVTQTPKHLITATGQRVTLRCSPRSGDLSVYWYQQSLDQGLQFLIQYYNGEERAKGNILERFSAQQFPDLHSELNLSSLELGDSALYFCASSPSRATRETQYFGPGTRLLVL.

This clone was recorded a few times. J is TRBJ1-5 and V is TRBV6-1, with D possibly TRBD1 on 5 matching bases. Trimming took off 3 bases at V and 2 bases at J, with 17 bases between the two ends. The length of the CDR3 is 17 residues. Germline assignment: CDR1 MNHNS and CDR2 SASEGT. Here the CDR3 DNA reads TGTGCCAGCAGTGATCCCCTCGCGCGGGGGGGCAATCAGCCCCAGCATTTT. As protein: CASSDPLARGGNQPQHF.

The chain uses TRBV4-2 and TRBJ1-5, with 7 bases lining up with TRBD1. The germline CDR1 and CDR2 sequences are LGHNA and YNFKEQ. Trimming took 4 bases from V and 1 from J; bases not matched to a gene: 10. The CDR3 length is 17 residues. The CDR3 sequence is CASSLGGWGASNQPQHF. The CDR3 region has the DNA TGTGCCAGCAGCCTAGGGGGCTGGGGGGCGAGCAATCAGCCCCAGCATTTT.

The gene calls are TRBV4-1 and TRBJ1-5; D is uncertain. Germline values: CDR1 MGHRA, CDR2 YSYEKL. V was cut by 7 bases and J by 2 bases, with 12 bases left in between. The CDR3 runs to 14 residues. CDR3 amino acids: CASNRVAGNQPQHF. The DNA for the CDR3 is TGCGCCAGCAACCGGGTGGCTGGCAATCAGCCCCAGCATTTT.

V is TRBV9 and J is TRBJ1-5, with no clear D. V was shortened by 0 bases and J by 0 bases, with 10 bases between the two germline ends. The length of the CDR3 is 16 residues. Germline CDR1 and CDR2: SGDLS and YYNGEE. The chain's CDR3 is CASSVVTDISNQPQHF. The CDR3 nucleotides read TGTGCCAGCAGCGTAGTTACTGACATTAGCAATCAGCCCCAGCATTTT.

This clone appeared once. This sequence joins TRBV5-1 and TRBJ1-2; a weak D match, TRBD1 (6 bases). The CDR3 sequence is 16 residues long. With 1 base removed from V and 0 bases from J, the gap between germline ends came to 13 bases. The germline V gene has CDR1 SGHRS and CDR2 YFSETQ. This CDR3 reads CASSLTTGHTNYGYTF. The CDR3 region has the DNA TGCGCCAGCAGCTTGACGACAGGACATACTAACTATGGCTACACCTTC.

The chain combines TRBV15 with TRBJ1-2, with 11 nucleotides matching TRBD1. The CDR3 is 16 residues long. CDR1 LNHNV and CDR2 YYDKDF come from the germline V gene (reference sequence). Unmatched junction bases numbered 8, after V lost 0 bases and J lost 8 bases. This CDR3 reads CATSRDRGQGAWGYTF. The CDR3 nucleotides are TGTGCCACCAGCAGAGATCGAGGACAGGGGGCATGGGGCTACACCTTC.

V gene TRBV28 combines with J gene TRBJ1-4, with 9 bases matching TRBD1. The CDR3 consists of 14 residues. The V gene end was trimmed by 11 bases and the J gene end by 5 bases; junction bases not matched to a gene: 9. Germline assignment: CDR1 MDHEN and CDR2 SYDVKM. The CDR3 DNA reads TGTGCCGCACAAGGAGGGACAGGGAATGAAAAACTGTTTTTT. Translating gives CAAQGGTGNEKLFF. Full variable domain (missing parts from reference TRBV28 and TRBJ1-4): DVKVTQSSRYLVKRTGEKVFLECVQDMDHENMFWYRQDPGLGLRLIYFSYDVKMKEKGDIPEGYSVSREKKERFSLILESASTNQTSMYLCAAQGGTGNEKLFFGSGTQLSVL.

This clone was seen only once. At the DNA level, this CDR3 is encoded by other sequences in the same sample as well. The chain links TRBV7-3 to TRBJ2-3; D is perhaps TRBD2 (6 bases). This CDR3 has 12 amino acids. V shed 5 bases and J shed 4 bases, with 7 bases lying between them. Germline lookup yields CDR1 SGHTA and CDR2 FQGTGA. The CDR3 DNA sequence: TGTGCCAGCAGCCGCGGGGCAGATACGCAGTATTTT. Translation gives CASSRGADTQYF.

J is TRBJ2-3 and V is TRBV7-3; 7 bases agree with TRBD2. J gave up 0 bases and V 0 bases, and 9 bases lay outside the gene matches. Germline V lookup: CDR1 SGHTA, CDR2 FQGTGA. The CDR3 spans 18 residues. CDR3 amino acids: CASSLTAGERTSTDTQYF. The DNA for the CDR3 is TGTGCCAGCAGCTTAACCGCGGGGGAGAGAACTAGCACAGATACGCAGTATTTT.

The chain couples TRBV5-1 to TRBJ2-7, with D maybe TRBD1 (6 bases). Germline CDR1 SGHRS, CDR2 YFSETQ. Trimming removed 1 base from V and 7 bases from J, with 9 bases in between. The CDR3 is made up of 12 amino acids. CDR3 nucleotide sequence: TGCGCCAGCAGCTTGATTGGACAGGAGCAGTACTTC. This sequence encodes CASSLIGQEQYF.

The chain uses TRBV6-4 and TRBJ2-3; D not resolved. CDR3 length: 13 residues. V shed 1 base and J shed 6 bases, with 8 bases lying between them. In germline, CDR1 is MRHNA, CDR2 SNTAGT. The CDR3 bases are TGTGCCAGCAGTGACTACCCCGGGGATACGCAGTATTTT. Protein sequence: CASSDYPGDTQYF.